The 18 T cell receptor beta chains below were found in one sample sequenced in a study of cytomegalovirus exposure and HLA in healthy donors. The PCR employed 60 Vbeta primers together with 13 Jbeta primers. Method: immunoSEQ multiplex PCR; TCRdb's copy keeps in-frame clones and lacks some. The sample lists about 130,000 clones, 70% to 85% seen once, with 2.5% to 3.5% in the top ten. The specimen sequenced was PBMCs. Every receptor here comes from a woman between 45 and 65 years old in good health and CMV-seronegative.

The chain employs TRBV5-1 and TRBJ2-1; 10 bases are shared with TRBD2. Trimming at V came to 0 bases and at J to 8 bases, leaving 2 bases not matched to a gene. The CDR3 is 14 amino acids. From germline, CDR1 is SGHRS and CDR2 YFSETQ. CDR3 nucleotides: TGCGCCAGCAGCTTGGTTCTAGCGGGAGATGAGCAGTTCTTC. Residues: CASSLVLAGDEQFF.

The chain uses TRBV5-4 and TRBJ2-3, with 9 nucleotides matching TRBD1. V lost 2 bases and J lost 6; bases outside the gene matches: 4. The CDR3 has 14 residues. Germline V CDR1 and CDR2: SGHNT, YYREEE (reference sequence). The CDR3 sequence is CASSFGQGTDTQYF. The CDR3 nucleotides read TGTGCCAGCAGCTTCGGACAGGGGACGGATACGCAGTATTTT.

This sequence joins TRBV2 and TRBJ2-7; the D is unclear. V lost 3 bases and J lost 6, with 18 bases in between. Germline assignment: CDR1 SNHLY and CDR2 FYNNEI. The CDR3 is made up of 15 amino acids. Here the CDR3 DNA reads TGTGCCAGCAGTGACCCGGTGACTTCCCTTGGCGAGCAGTACTTC. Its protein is CASSDPVTSLGEQYF.

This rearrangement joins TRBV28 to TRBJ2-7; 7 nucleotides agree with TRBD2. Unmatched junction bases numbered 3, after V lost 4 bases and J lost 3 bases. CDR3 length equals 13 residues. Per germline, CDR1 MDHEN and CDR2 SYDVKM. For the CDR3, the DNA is TGTGCCAGCAGTTGGGGAGGGAGCTACGAGCAGTACTTC. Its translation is CASSWGGSYEQYF.

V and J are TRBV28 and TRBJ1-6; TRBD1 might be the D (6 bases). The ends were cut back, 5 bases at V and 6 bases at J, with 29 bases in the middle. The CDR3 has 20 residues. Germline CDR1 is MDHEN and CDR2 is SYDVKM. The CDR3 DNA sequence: TGTGCCAGCAGTCCCGCCCCCGGGACACGCCGCTTAGGGCTTAATTCACCCCTCCACTTT. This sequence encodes CASSPAPGTRRLGLNSPLHF.

The DNA for the CDR3 is TGTGCCAGTAGTCCCCGTGGAGGACAGGCCTATGGCTACACCTTC. Residues: CASSPRGGQAYGYTF. V and J are TRBV19 and TRBJ1-2; TRBD1 matches at 7 bases. The germline CDR1 and CDR2 sequences are LNHDA and SQIVND (reference sequence). The CDR3 covers 15 residues. Trimming at V came to 5 bases and at J to 4 bases, leaving 10 bases not matched to a gene. Using reference TRBV19 and TRBJ1-2 for the parts outside the CDR3, the full variable domain is DGGITQSPKYLFRKEGQNVTLSCEQNLNHDAMYWYRQDPGQGLRLIYYSQIVNDFQKGDIAEGYSVSREKKESFPLTVTSAQKNPTAFYLCASSPRGGQAYGYTFGSGTRLTVV.

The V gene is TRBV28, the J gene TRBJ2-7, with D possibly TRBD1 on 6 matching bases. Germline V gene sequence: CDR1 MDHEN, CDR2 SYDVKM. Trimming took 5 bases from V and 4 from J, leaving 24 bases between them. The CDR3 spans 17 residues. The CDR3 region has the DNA TGTGCCAGCAGTCCGATACAGGGCCCCCCTCTCCATTACGAGCAGTACTTC. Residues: CASSPIQGPPLHYEQYF.

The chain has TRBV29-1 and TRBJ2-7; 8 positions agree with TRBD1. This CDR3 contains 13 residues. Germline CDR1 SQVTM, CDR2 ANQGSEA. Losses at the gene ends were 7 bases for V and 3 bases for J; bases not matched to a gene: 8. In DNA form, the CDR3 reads TGCAGCGCTGTTGGGACAGGAGGCTACGAGCAGTACTTC. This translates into CSAVGTGGYEQYF.

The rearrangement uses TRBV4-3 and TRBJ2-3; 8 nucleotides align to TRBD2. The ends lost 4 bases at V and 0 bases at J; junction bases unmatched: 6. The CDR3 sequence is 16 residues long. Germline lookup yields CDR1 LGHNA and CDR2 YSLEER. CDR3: CASSPTSGTSTDTQYF. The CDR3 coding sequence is TGCGCCAGCAGCCCTACTAGCGGAACTAGCACAGATACGCAGTATTTT.

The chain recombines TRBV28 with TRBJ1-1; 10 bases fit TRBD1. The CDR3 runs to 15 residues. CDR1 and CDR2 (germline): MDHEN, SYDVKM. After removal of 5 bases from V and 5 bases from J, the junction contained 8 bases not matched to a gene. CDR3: CASSRMGQGLTEAFF. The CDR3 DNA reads TGTGCCAGCAGTCGTATGGGACAGGGGTTAACTGAAGCTTTCTTT.

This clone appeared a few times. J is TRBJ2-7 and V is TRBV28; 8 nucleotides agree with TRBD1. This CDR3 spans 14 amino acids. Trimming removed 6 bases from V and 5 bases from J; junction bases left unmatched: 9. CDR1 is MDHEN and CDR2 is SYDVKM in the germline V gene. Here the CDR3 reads CASSSGQGRHEQYF. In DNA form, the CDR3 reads TGTGCCAGCAGCTCCGGACAGGGTCGGCACGAGCAGTACTTC. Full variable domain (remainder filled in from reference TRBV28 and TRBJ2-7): DVKVTQSSRYLVKRTGEKVFLECVQDMDHENMFWYRQDPGLGLRLIYFSYDVKMKEKGDIPEGYSVSREKKERFSLILESASTNQTSMYLCASSSGQGRHEQYFGPGTRLTVT.

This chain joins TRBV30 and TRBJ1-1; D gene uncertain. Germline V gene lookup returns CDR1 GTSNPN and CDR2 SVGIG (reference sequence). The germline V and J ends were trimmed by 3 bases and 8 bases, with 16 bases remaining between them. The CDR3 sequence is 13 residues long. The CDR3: CAWRTVQVGEAFF. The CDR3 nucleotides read TGTGCCTGGAGGACGGTTCAGGTGGGCGAAGCTTTCTTT.

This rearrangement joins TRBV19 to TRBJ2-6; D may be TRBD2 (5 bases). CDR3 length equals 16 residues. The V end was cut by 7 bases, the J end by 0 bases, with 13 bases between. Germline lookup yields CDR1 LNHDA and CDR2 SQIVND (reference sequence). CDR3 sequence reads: CASINGLPSGANVLTF. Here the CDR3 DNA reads TGTGCCAGTATTAATGGACTGCCCTCTGGGGCCAACGTCCTGACTTTC.

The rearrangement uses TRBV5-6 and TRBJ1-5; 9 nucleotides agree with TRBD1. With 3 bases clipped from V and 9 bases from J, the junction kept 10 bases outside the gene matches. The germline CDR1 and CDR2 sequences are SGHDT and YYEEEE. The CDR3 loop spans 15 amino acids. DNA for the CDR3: TGTGCCAGCAGCTCGGGACAGGGTGTTGGTGGGCCCCAGCATTTT. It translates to CASSSGQGVGGPQHF.

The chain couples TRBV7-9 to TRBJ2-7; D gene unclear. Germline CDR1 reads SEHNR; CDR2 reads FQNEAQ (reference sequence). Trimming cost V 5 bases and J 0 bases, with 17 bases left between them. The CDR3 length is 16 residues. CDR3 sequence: CASSPTRLESSYEQYF. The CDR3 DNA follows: TGTGCCAGCAGCCCAACGCGCCTTGAAAGCTCCTACGAGCAGTACTTC.

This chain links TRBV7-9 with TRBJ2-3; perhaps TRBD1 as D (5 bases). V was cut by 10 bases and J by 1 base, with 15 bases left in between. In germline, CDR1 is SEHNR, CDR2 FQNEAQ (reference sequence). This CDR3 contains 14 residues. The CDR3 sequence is CATRSGRGTDTQYF. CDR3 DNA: TGTGCCACCCGGTCGGGCAGGGGCACAGATACGCAGTATTTT.

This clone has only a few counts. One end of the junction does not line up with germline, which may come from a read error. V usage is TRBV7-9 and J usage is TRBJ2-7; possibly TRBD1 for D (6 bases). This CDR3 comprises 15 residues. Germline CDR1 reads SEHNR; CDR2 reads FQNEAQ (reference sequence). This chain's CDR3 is CSSSADWAGAPEQYF. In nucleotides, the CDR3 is TGTTCCAGCAGCGCGGACTGGGCAGGGGCTCCCGAGCAGTACTTC.

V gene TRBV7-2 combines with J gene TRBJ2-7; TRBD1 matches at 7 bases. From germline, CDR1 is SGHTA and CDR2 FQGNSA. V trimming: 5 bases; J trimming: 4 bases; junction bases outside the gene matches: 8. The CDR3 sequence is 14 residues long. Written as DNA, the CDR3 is TGTGCCAGCAGCCAAGGGGGCGGAGTTTACGAGCAGTACTTC. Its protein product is CASSQGGGVYEQYF. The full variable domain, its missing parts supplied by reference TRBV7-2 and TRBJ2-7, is GAGVSQSPSNKVTEKGKDVELRCDPISGHTALYWYRQSLGQGLEFLIYFQGNSAPDKSGLPSDRFSAERTGGSVSTLTIQRTQQEDSAVYLCASSQGGGVYEQYFGPGTRLTVT.